One sample yielded the 18 T cell receptor beta chains listed below, sequenced in a study of Ad26.COV2.S vaccination and SARS-CoV-2 variants. As for treatment: around 19 received Ad26.COV2.S at low or high dose, single or two shots; roughly five received placebo; per-sample allocation not given. Each sample was drawn 63 days after the first injection (of vaccine or placebo). Sequencing used immunoSEQ multiplex PCR; TCRdb keeps in-frame clones, though not all of them. In the table there are hundreds of thousands of clones, about 83% of which are singletons. Sequenced here: peripheral blood, sampled in a trial of Ad26.COV2.S vaccine versus placebo. The receptors stem from a person between 18 and 65 years old who received the Ad26.COV2.S COVID-19 vaccine or a placebo.

The chain links TRBV21-1 to TRBJ1-6. TRBV21-1 is shown as a pseudogene. The CDR3 is made up of 16 amino acids. This CDR3 is CASSKGSGARNSPLHF. The CDR3, as DNA: TGTGCCAGCAGCAAAGGGTCGGGGGCGCGTAATTCACCCCTCCACTTT.

This clone was counted a few times. V gene TRBV6-2 or TRBV6-3 combines with J gene TRBJ1-6; D not certain. V lost 5 bases and J lost 10, with 15 bases in between. This CDR3 has 14 amino acids. CDR1 is MNHEY and CDR2 is SVGEGT in the germline V gene. The CDR3, as DNA: TGTGCCAGCAGTCATACAAAGGAGAGATCACCCCTCCACTTT. This codes for CASSHTKERSPLHF.

The J gene is TRBJ2-5, the V gene TRBV29-1; D perhaps matches TRBD1 (6 bases). Germline V gene sequence: CDR1 SQVTM, CDR2 ANQGSEA. The CDR3 has 12 residues. The V and J ends lost 7 bases and 2 bases respectively, with 11 bases between them. CDR3 region: CSARTGQETQYF. The CDR3 nucleotides are TGCAGCGCCAGAACAGGGCAAGAGACCCAGTACTTC. Filled out from reference TRBV29-1 and TRBJ2-5, the complete variable domain reads SAVISQKPSRDICQRGTSLTIQCQVDSQVTMMFWYRQQPGQSLTLIATANQGSEATYESGFVIDKFPISRPNLTFSTLTVSNMSPEDSSIYLCSARTGQETQYFGPGTRLLVL.

CDR3 bases: TGTGCCAGCAGCTCTTGGACTAGCGGGATCGGGGGCTACAATGAGCAGTTCTTC. Its translation is CASSSWTSGIGGYNEQFF. The chain is built from TRBV7-9 and TRBJ2-1, with TRBD2 matching 12 bases. Looked up from germline, CDR1 is SEHNR and CDR2 is FQNEAQ (reference sequence). V gave up 4 bases and J gave up 3 bases; unmatched junction bases: 10. This CDR3 has 18 residues. Using reference TRBV7-9 and TRBJ2-1 for the parts outside the CDR3, the full variable domain is DTGVSQNPRHKITKRGQNVTFRCDPISEHNRLYWYRQTLGQGPEFLTYFQNEAQLEKSRLLSDRFSAERPKGSFSTLEIQRTEQGDSAMYLCASSSWTSGIGGYNEQFFGPGTRLTVL.

This sequence joins TRBV3-1 (or the pseudogene TRBV3-2) and TRBJ2-3, with D possibly being TRBD2 (6 bases). The CDR3 contains 12 residues. The V gene lost 1 base and the J gene lost 14 bases, with 13 bases spanning the gap. Germline values: CDR1 LGHDT, CDR2 YNNKEL (reference sequence). CDR3 in amino acids: CASSQAPGVAYF. CDR3 coding DNA: TGTGCCAGCAGCCAAGCCCCGGGAGTTGCGTATTTT.

The V call is TRBV7-2, the J call TRBJ1-5; weak D call: TRBD1 (5 bases). Trimming took off 8 bases at V and 3 bases at J, with 20 bases between the two ends. Germline V gene lookup returns CDR1 SGHTA and CDR2 FQGNSA. The CDR3 consists of 16 residues. CDR3 in amino acids: CASAITGTATNQPQHF. In nucleotides, the CDR3 is TGTGCCAGCGCCATTACGGGGACCGCGACCAATCAGCCCCAGCATTTT.

The chain links TRBV6-5 to TRBJ2-7, with TRBD2 identical over 8 bases. V lost 6 bases, J lost 7 bases, and 14 bases stayed unmatched. CDR3 length equals 15 residues. The V gene's germline CDR1 is MNHEY and CDR2 SVGAGI. The CDR3 reads CASSPGGTLAGEQYF. Here the CDR3 DNA reads TGTGCCAGCAGCCCGGGGGGGACCCTAGCCGGGGAGCAGTACTTC.

The chain carries TRBV19 and TRBJ1-3; D call uncertain. CDR3 length equals 13 residues. Germline-derived CDR1 and CDR2 are LNHDA and SQIVND (reference sequence). Trimming cost V 4 bases and J 9 bases, with 13 bases left between them. CDR3: CASSTAVRGTIYF. Here the CDR3 DNA reads TGTGCCAGTAGTACTGCGGTGCGGGGCACCATATATTTT.

The chain carries TRBV5-1 and TRBJ2-7, with D perhaps TRBD2 (5 bases). The germline gives CDR1 SGHRS, CDR2 YFSETQ. Trimming stripped 4 bases from V and 6 bases from J, with 14 bases between. This CDR3 has 13 amino acids. CDR3 nucleotide sequence: TGCGCCAGCAGCCTAGCCGGGTCCCCCGAGCAGTACTTC. Residues: CASSLAGSPEQYF.

The V call is TRBV15, the J call TRBJ2-7, with D possibly matching TRBD2 (5 bases). V was pared by 0 bases and J by 2 bases, with 11 bases between. CDR1 and CDR2 from the germline V gene are LNHNV and YYDKDF (reference sequence). The CDR3 spans 15 residues. CDR3: CATSRDGAATYEQYF. The CDR3 region has the DNA TGTGCCACCAGCAGAGATGGAGCGGCCACCTACGAGCAGTACTTC.

The J gene is TRBJ1-2, the V gene TRBV18; 12 nucleotides line up with TRBD1. This CDR3 is 17 amino acids long. CDR1 and CDR2 (germline): KGHSH, LQKENI. V was pared by 6 bases and J by 6 bases, with 14 bases of the junction left unmatched. The CDR3 region is CASSLPGQGALWDGYTF. As DNA, the CDR3 is TGTGCCAGCTCTCTTCCGGGACAGGGGGCATTGTGGGATGGCTACACCTTC. The whole variable domain, remainder taken from reference TRBV18 and TRBJ1-2, is NAGVMQNPRHLVRRRGQEARLRCSPMKGHSHVYWYRQLPEEGLKFMVYLQKENIIDESGMPKERFSAEFPKEGPSILRIQQVVRGDSAAYFCASSLPGQGALWDGYTFGSGTRLTVV.

V gene TRBV2 combines with J gene TRBJ1-5, with D unclear. Germline CDR1 and CDR2: SNHLY and FYNNEI. Trimming took off 1 base at V and 5 bases at J, with 15 bases between the two ends. The CDR3 contains 16 residues. The CDR3 DNA is TGTGCCAGCAGTGAAGGGAGCTGGACGGTTGATCAGCCCCAGCATTTT. Translation gives CASSEGSWTVDQPQHF.

This chain connects TRBV18 to TRBJ2-5, with unresolved D. Germline-derived CDR1 and CDR2 are KGHSH and LQKENI. The CDR3 consists of 12 residues. Trimming stripped 1 base from V and 3 bases from J, with 3 bases between. The CDR3 reads CASSPREETQYF. CDR3 bases: TGTGCCAGCTCACCACGAGAAGAGACCCAGTACTTC.

V is TRBV4-2 and J is TRBJ2-7; D not certain. The V and J ends lost 0 bases and 6 bases respectively, with 6 bases between them. CDR1 is LGHNA, CDR2 YNFKEQ, per germline. This CDR3 has 12 amino acids. CDR3 sequence: CASSQDRREQYF. DNA for the CDR3: TGTGCCAGCAGCCAAGACAGGCGCGAGCAGTACTTC.

The chain recombines TRBV18 with TRBJ2-7, with 7 bases aligning to TRBD1. CDR1 is KGHSH and CDR2 is LQKENI in the germline V gene. The V segment lost 3 bases and the J segment 0 bases; nucleotides outside the gene matches: 5. This CDR3 contains 15 residues. The CDR3 nucleotides read TGTGCCAGCTCACCGGGACAGTTCACCTCCTACGAGCAGTACTTC. It is translated as CASSPGQFTSYEQYF.

The chain is built from TRBV19 and TRBJ2-1, with TRBD1 matching 7 bases. This CDR3 is built from 12 residues. Germline V gene lookup returns CDR1 LNHDA and CDR2 SQIVND (reference sequence). J lost 5 bases, V lost 9 bases, and 4 bases had no gene match. CDR3 DNA: TGTGCCAGCCGGGACAGCCACAATGAGCAGTTCTTC. This gives the protein CASRDSHNEQFF.

There are a few counts of this clone. The chain uses TRBV19 and TRBJ1-2; D is possibly TRBD1 (6 bases). There are 14 residues in the CDR3. The V gene's germline CDR1 is LNHDA and CDR2 SQIVND (reference sequence). V was trimmed by 8 bases and J by 7 bases, leaving 20 bases between them. In DNA form, the CDR3 reads TGTGCCAGTTCCCCGGCGCAGGGGAGGTCTGGCTACACCTTC. This translates into CASSPAQGRSGYTF.

V and J are TRBV7-2 and TRBJ1-5; 11 nucleotides line up with TRBD1. This CDR3 is built from 15 residues. The germline gives CDR1 SGHTA, CDR2 FQGNSA. The junction had 2 bases not matched to a gene; V was cut back by 1 base and J by 6 bases. CDR3 in amino acids: CASSLGTGGGQPQHF. In DNA form, the CDR3 reads TGTGCCAGCAGCTTAGGGACAGGGGGCGGTCAGCCCCAGCATTTT. The variable domain in full, completed from reference TRBV7-2 and TRBJ1-5, reads GAGVSQSPSNKVTEKGKDVELRCDPISGHTALYWYRQSLGQGLEFLIYFQGNSAPDKSGLPSDRFSAERTGGSVSTLTIQRTQQEDSAVYLCASSLGTGGGQPQHFGDGTRLSIL.